These 2 T cell receptor beta chains share one sample of origin, sequenced in a study of identical twins. TCRdb ran MiXCR on the 5' RACE reads and lists one entry per CDR3 protein. The table records roughly 700,000 distinct CDR3 sequences, 8.6% of them present only once. These same records also appear under a second study, on yellow fever vaccine responses in identical twins.

The material sequenced was PBMCs. The receptors shown here come from a woman between 18 and 29 years old in good health.

This clonotype has more than one count but fewer than ten. The chain has TRBV20-1 and TRBJ2-7, with a tentative D call TRBD2 (7 bases). There are 15 residues in the CDR3. CDR1 is DFQATT, CDR2 SNEGSKA, per germline (reference sequence). V lost 0 bases and J lost 5, with 17 bases in between. CDR3 amino acids: CSARDLTGTIDEQYF. The CDR3 DNA follows: TGCAGTGCTAGAGATCTAACAGGGACTATCGACGAGCAGTACTTC.

The rearrangement joins TRBV28 to TRBJ2-7; D is ambiguous. The V gene's germline CDR1 is MDHEN and CDR2 SYDVKM. The germline V and J ends were trimmed by 2 bases and 12 bases, with 14 bases remaining between them. The CDR3 sequence is 12 residues long. CDR3 residues: CASSLGSGFLYF. The CDR3 DNA reads TGTGCCAGCAGTTTAGGTAGTGGGTTCCTGTACTTC.